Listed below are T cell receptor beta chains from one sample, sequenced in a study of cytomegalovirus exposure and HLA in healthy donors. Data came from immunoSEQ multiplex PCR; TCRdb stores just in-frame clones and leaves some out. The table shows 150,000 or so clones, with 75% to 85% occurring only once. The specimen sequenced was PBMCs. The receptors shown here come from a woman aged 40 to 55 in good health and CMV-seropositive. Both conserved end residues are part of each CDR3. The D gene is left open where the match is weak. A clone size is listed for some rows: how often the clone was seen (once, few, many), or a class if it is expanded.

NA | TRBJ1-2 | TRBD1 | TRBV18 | TGTGCCAGCTCACCAGGGACAGCTCTCTATGGCTACACCTTC | CASSPGTALYGYTF
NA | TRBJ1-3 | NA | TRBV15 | TGTGCCACCAGCAGAGATCGTCCAGGGATGATTGGAAACACCATATATTTT | CATSRDRPGMIGNTIYF
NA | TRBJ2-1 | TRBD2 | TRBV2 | TGTGCCAGCAGAACCTACCGGGGGGACAATGAGCAGTTCTTC | CASRTYRGDNEQFF
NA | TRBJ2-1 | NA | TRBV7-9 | TGTGCCAGCAGCTCTACCGGAGGGAGTCCCACAAATGAGCAGTTCTTC | CASSSTGGSPTNEQFF
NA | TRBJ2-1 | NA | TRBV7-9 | TGTGCCAGCAGCTTAAGTAGCGATAATGAGCAGTTCTTC | CASSLSSDNEQFF
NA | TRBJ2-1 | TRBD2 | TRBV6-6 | TGTGCCAGCAGTACCTCGCGGGGGGCAGGAGAGCAGTTCTTC | CASSTSRGAGEQFF
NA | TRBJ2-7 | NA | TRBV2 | TGTGCCAGCAGAGGGACATCAACGGTTCCCAACGAGCAGTACTTC | CASRGTSTVPNEQYF
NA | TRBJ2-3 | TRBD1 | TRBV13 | TGTGCCAGCAGCTCCCGGACAGGGGTAGCAGATACGCAGTATTTT | CASSSRTGVADTQYF
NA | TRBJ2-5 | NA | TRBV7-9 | TGTGCCAGCCCCTCTAATGTGGCAGCGGGCCAAGAGACCCAGTACTTC | CASPSNVAAGQETQYF
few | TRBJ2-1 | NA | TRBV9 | TGTGCCAGCAGCGTAGGTCGAGTCTACAATGAGCAGTTCTTC | CASSVGRVYNEQFF
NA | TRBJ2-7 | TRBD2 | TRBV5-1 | TGCGCCAGCAGCTTCACTAGCGGGAGGTACGAGCAGTACTTC | CASSFTSGRYEQYF
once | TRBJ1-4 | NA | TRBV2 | TGTGCCAGCAGCGCAGGGAGGTCTAATGAAAAACTGTTTTTT | CASSAGRSNEKLFF
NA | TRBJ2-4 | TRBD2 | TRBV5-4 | TGTGCCAGCAGCCCGGGACTAGCGGGAGTTGGGGGCATTCAGTACTTC | CASSPGLAGVGGIQYF
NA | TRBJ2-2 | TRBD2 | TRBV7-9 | TGTGCCAGCAGCCCGGGACTAGCGGAGACCGGGGAGCTGTTTTTT | CASSPGLAETGELFF
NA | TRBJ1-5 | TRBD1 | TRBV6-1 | TGTGCCAGCAGTTCCGGGACAGGCCTCAATCAGCCCCAGCATTTT | CASSSGTGLNQPQHF
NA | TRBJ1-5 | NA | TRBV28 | TGTGCCAGCAGTTTATCCCAGGGCCTCAATCAGCCCCAGCATTTT | CASSLSQGLNQPQHF
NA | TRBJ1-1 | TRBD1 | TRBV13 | TGTGCCAGCAGCTTAGGTATAGGGGGCATCACTGAAGCTTTCTTT | CASSLGIGGITEAFF
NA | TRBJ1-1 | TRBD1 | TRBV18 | TGTGCCAGCTCACCCGACAGGGCCACTGAAGCTTTCTTT | CASSPDRATEAFF
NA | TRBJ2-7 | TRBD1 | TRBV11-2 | TGTGCCAGCAGCTCTTACAGGGGCAAATTCTACGAGCAGTACTTC | CASSSYRGKFYEQYF
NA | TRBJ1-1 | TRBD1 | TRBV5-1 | TGCGCCAGCAGCACCGGCAGGGGGCCAGAAGCTTTCTTT | CASSTGRGPEAFF
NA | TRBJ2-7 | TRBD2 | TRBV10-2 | TGCGCCAGCAGTCTCACTAGCGACGAGCAGTACTTC | CASSLTSDEQYF
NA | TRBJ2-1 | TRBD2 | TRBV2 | TGTGCCAGCATGACTAGCGGTAGCTCCTACAATGAGCAGTTCTTC | CASMTSGSSYNEQFF
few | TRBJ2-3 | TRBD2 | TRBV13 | TGTGCCAGCAGCTTCGGGACTAGCGGCACAGATACGCAGTATTTT | CASSFGTSGTDTQYF
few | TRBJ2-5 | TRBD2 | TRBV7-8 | TGTGCCAGCAGCCCAGACGGCGCGGGAGTCGAGACCCAGTACTTC | CASSPDGAGVETQYF
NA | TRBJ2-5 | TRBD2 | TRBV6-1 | TGTGCCAGCAGTGTCTCCGGGACTAGCGGGAGACAAGAGACCCAGTACTTC | CASSVSGTSGRQETQYF
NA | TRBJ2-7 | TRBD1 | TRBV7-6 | TGTGCCAGCAGCTTGGGACAGGGGGAGACCTACGAGCAGTACTTC | CASSLGQGETYEQYF
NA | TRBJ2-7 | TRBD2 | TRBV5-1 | TGCGCCAGCAGCTTCCCGGGAGGGCGCGAGCAGTACTTC | CASSFPGGREQYF
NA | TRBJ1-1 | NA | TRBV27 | TGTGCCAGCAGTTTTGGTGGGACAAGGAACACTGAAGCTTTCTTT | CASSFGGTRNTEAFF
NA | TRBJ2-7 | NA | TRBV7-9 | TGTGCCAGCAGCGTCCGGGACACCTCCTACGAGCAGTACTTC | CASSVRDTSYEQYF
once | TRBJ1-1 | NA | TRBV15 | TGTGCCACCAGCAGACCCCCTTTTAGCACTGAAGCTTTCTTT | CATSRPPFSTEAFF
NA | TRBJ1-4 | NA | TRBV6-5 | TGTGCCAGCATGCCAAGGGGAGGTATTGAAAAACTGTTTTTT | CASMPRGGIEKLFF
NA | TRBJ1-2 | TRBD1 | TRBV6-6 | TGTGCCAGCAGTTATAGGACAGGGACCTATGGCTACACCTTC | CASSYRTGTYGYTF
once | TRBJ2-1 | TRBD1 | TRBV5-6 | TGTGCCAGCAGCTTGGGTTTTGGCGGGACAGGGCCATACAATGAGCAGTTCTTC | CASSLGFGGTGPYNEQFF
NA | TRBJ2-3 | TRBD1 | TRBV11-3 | TGTGCCAGCAGCACTACAGGGGGAACTGGAGATACGCAGTATTTT | CASSTTGGTGDTQYF
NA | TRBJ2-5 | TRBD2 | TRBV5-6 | TGTGCCAGCAGCCTCCGGACTAGCGGGGCCCAAGAGACCCAGTACTTC | CASSLRTSGAQETQYF
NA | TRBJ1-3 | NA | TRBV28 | TGTGCCAGCTATTGGGGGGGTTCGACTGGAAACACCATATATTTT | CASYWGGSTGNTIYF
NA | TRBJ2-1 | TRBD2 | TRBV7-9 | TGTGCCAGCAGCTGGGGACTAGCCTACAATGAGCAGTTCTTC | CASSWGLAYNEQFF
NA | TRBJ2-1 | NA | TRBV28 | TGTGCCAGCAGTTCGCCGACTTGGGTCAATGAGCAGTTCTTC | CASSSPTWVNEQFF
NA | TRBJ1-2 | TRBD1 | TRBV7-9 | TGTGCCAGCGTTACAGGGGGGCCTAACTATGGCTACACCTTC | CASVTGGPNYGYTF
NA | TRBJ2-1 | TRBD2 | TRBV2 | TGTGCCAACGAGCGGGAGGGCGTCACCTACAATGAGCAGTTCTTC | CANEREGVTYNEQFF
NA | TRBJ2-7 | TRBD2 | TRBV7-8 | TGTGCCAGCAGCTTACAGGGGGCCGGGACTAGCGGGGAGCAACACTTC | CASSLQGAGTSGEQHF
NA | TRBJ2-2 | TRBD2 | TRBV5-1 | TGCGCCAGCAGCCCCCGGGGGGGAGCGAACACCGGGGAGCTGTTTTTT | CASSPRGGANTGELFF
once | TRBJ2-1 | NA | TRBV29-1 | TGCAGCGTTGAAAGACAGTACAATGAGCAGTTCTTC | CSVERQYNEQFF
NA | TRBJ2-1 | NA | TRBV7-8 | TGTGCCAGCAGCCCGCAGACTAGGAGCTCCTACAATGAGCAGTTCTTC | CASSPQTRSSYNEQFF
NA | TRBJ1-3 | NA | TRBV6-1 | TGTGCCATAGGACATCCTGGAAACACCATATATTTT | CAIGHPGNTIYF
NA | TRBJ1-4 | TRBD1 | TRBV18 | TGTGCCAGCTCACCACGTGAAGACAGGGCTAATGAAAAACTGTTTTTT | CASSPREDRANEKLFF